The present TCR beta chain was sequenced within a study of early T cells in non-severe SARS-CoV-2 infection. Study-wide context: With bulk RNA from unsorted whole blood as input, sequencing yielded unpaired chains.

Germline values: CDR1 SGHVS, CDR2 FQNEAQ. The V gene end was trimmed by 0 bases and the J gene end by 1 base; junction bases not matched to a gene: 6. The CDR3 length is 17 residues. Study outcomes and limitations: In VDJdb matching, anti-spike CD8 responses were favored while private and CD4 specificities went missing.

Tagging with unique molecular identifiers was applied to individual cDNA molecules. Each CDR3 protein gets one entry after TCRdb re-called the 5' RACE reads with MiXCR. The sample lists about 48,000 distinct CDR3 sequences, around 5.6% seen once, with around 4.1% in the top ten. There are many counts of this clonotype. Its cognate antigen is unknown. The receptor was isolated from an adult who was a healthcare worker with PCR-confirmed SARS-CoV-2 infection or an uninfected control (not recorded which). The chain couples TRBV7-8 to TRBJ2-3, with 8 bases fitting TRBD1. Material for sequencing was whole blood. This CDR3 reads CASSLAVGRGRTDTQYF. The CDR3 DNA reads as TGTGCCAGCAGCTTAGCTGTTGGCAGGGGGCGCACAGATACGCAGTATTTT.